Given below is one T cell receptor beta chain in context. The data were obtained in a study of cytomegalovirus exposure and HLA in healthy donors. The CDR3 loop spans 13 amino acids. Trimming stripped 1 base from V and 14 bases from J, with 15 bases between. Per the germline V gene, CDR1 is SNHLY and CDR2 is FYNNEI. This PCR relied on a set of 60 Vbeta primers and 13 Jbeta primers. TCRdb's table, derived via immunoSEQ multiplex PCR, lists solely in-frame clones and lacks some. Of about 98,000 clones in the sample, around 86% are singletons; the top ten hold approximately 4%. This chain uses TRBV2 with TRBJ2-1, with D possibly being TRBD2 (5 bases). The material sequenced was PBMCs. The clonotype was recovered from a female donor in good health and CMV-seropositive. For the CDR3, the DNA is TGTGCCAGCAGTGAAGTGTACGGCCGGGGAAAGTTCTTC. Translated: CASSEVYGRGKFF.